This entry lists 5 T cell receptor beta chains sequenced from one sample in a study of T cells in Graves' hyperthyroidism and ophthalmopathy. What was amplified from RNA transcripts were TCR beta CDR3 regions. Initially, a first-round RT-PCR of the TCR CDR3 employed the HTBI primer set. TCRdb re-analysed the multiplex PCR reads in MiXCR, keeping a single row per CDR3 protein. The sample lists under 750,000 distinct CDR3 sequences; over 15% were seen once. Sequenced input: blood. The receptor source for this set is a woman in her forties or fifties with Graves' hyperthyroidism that later progressed to Graves' ophthalmopathy.

The DNA for the CDR3 is TGTGCCAGCACCAGCTCCTATAATTCACCCCTCCACTTT. It is translated as CASTSSYNSPLHF. V is TRBV3-1 and J is TRBJ1-6, with unresolved D. The V and J ends lost 7 bases and 0 bases respectively, with 4 bases between them. There are 13 residues in the CDR3. Germline loops: CDR1 LGHDT, CDR2 YNNKEL (reference sequence). Complete variable domain (other parts from reference TRBV3-1 and TRBJ1-6): DTAVSQTPKYLVTQMGNDKSIKCEQNLGHDTMYWYKQDSKKFLKIMFSYNNKELIINETVPNRFSPKSPDKAHLNLHINSLELGDSAVYFCASTSSYNSPLHFGNGTRLTVT.

The V call is TRBV5-1, the J call TRBJ2-5; D is ambiguous. With 0 bases removed from V and 10 bases from J, the gap between germline ends came to 10 bases. Germline V gives CDR1 SGHRS, CDR2 YFSETQ. CDR3 length equals 12 residues. The CDR3 region has the DNA TGCGCCAGCAGCTTGGGGCCAGCCCACCAGTACTTC. Translated, it gives CASSLGPAHQYF.

The chain is built from TRBV29-1 and TRBJ1-2; D remains ambiguous. Trimming stripped 7 bases from V and 4 bases from J, with 28 bases between. The CDR3 is 17 residues long. CDR1 and CDR2 from the germline V gene are SQVTM and ANQGSEA. The CDR3 loop is CSEADYVGGQGSYGYTF. The CDR3 nucleotides are TGCAGCGAAGCCGATTACGTTGGTGGTCAAGGTAGCTATGGCTACACCTTC.

This clonotype was detected only a few times. The V gene is TRBV10-1, the J gene TRBJ1-1, with TRBD1 matching 9 bases. The germline gives CDR1 WNHNN, CDR2 SYGVQD (reference sequence). This CDR3 region has 13 residues. The junction had 9 bases not matched to a gene; V was cut back by 10 bases and J by 6 bases. This CDR3 is CATRRTGDPEAFF. In DNA form, the CDR3 reads TGCGCCACTCGGCGGACAGGGGACCCTGAAGCTTTCTTT.

The rearrangement uses TRBV19 and TRBJ1-2; D call uncertain. Trimming took off 5 bases at V and 4 bases at J, with 20 bases between the two ends. The CDR3 is 16 amino acids. The germline V gene encodes CDR1 LNHDA and CDR2 SQIVND (reference sequence). The CDR3 DNA is TGTGCCAGTAGTGGATATCGGGCGACGCCCTTCTATGGCTACACCTTC. Protein sequence: CASSGYRATPFYGYTF.